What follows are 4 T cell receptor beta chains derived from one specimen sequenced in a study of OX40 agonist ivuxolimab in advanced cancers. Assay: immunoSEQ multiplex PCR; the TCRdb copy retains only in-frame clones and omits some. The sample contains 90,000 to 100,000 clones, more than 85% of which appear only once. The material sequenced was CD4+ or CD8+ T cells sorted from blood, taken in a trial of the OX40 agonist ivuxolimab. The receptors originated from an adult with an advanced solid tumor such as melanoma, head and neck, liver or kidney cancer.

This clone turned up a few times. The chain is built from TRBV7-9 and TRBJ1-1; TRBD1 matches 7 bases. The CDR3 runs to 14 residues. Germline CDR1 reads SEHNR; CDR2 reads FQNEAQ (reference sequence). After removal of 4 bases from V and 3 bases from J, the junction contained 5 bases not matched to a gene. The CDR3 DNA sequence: TGTGCCAGCAGCTCCGTAACAGGGGACACTGAAGCTTTCTTT. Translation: CASSSVTGDTEAFF.

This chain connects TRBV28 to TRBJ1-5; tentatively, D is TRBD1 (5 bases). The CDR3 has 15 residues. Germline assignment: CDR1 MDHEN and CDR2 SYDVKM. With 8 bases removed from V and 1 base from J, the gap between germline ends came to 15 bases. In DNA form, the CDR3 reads TGTGCCAGCGAAAGGGGCTACCACAGCAATCAGCCCCAGCATTTT. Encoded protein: CASERGYHSNQPQHF.

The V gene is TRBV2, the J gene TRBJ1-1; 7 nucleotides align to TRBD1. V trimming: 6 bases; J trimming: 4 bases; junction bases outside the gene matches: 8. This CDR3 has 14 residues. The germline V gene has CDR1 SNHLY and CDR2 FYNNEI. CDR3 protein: CASRVGGLGTEAFF. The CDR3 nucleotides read TGTGCCAGCAGAGTAGGGGGCTTGGGCACTGAAGCTTTCTTT.

As DNA, the CDR3 is TGTGCCAGCAGTGCGCCAGGGGGTTCTAATGAAAAACTGTTTTTT. Residues: CASSAPGGSNEKLFF. The chain recombines TRBV25-1 with TRBJ1-4, with 7 bases matching TRBD1. The CDR3 loop spans 15 amino acids. Per the germline V gene, CDR1 is MGHDK and CDR2 is SYGVNS. The V segment lost 4 bases and the J segment 3 bases; nucleotides outside the gene matches: 5.